This T cell receptor (beta chain) was observed in a study of cytomegalovirus exposure and HLA in healthy donors. V gave up 10 bases and J gave up 10 bases; unmatched junction bases: 11. This CDR3 has 13 amino acids. Germline V gene lookup returns CDR1 MNHNS and CDR2 SASEGT. Primers for the PCR totalled 60 Vbeta and 13 Jbeta. TCRdb's copy holds only in-frame clones and misses some; the assay was immunoSEQ multiplex PCR. This sample has 90,000 to 110,000 clones, with 73% found just once. Study-level findings and limits: Accurate prediction of most subjects' HLA-A and HLA-B alleles from TCR beta sequences was reported. Some public TCRs appeared in many individuals, while most sequences were rare.

In this sample, this clone turned up once. The antigen is not known. The chain carries TRBV6-1 and TRBJ1-2, with 11 bases lining up with TRBD1. The sequence derives from a man aged 35 to 55 in good health and CMV-seronegative. The sequencing input was PBMCs. CDR3 in DNA: TGTGCCACAGGGGACCGGGACAGGGGGACCTACACCTTC. Translated: CATGDRDRGTYTF.